This is a list of T cell receptor beta chains from one sample in a study of cytomegalovirus exposure and HLA in healthy donors. Profiling relied on immunoSEQ multiplex PCR, and the TCRdb table lists in-frame clones only, not all of them. This sample has about 94,000 clones, with over 65% found just once. Material: PBMCs. Receptors originate from a young man in good health and CMV-seronegative. The conserved cysteine and the conserved F or W are not part of the CDR3 here. Each record gives: V gene, J gene, CDR3 protein.

V gene: TRBV5-1
J gene: TRBJ1-1
CDR3 protein: ASSYGQGNTEAF

V gene: TRBV11-2
J gene: TRBJ2-5
CDR3 protein: ASSLERGQETQY

V gene: TRBV11-1
J gene: TRBJ2-7
CDR3 protein: ASSPDRDEQY

V gene: TRBV9
J gene: TRBJ2-5
CDR3 protein: ASSVESGGGTETQY

V gene: TRBV18
J gene: TRBJ1-5
CDR3 protein: ASSPGHNSNQPQH

V gene: TRBV4-1
J gene: TRBJ2-1
CDR3 protein: ASSQGPPGTGGYNEQF

V gene: TRBV7-9
J gene: TRBJ2-1
CDR3 protein: ASSNSTWGLAYNEQF

V gene: TRBV4-3
J gene: TRBJ2-6
CDR3 protein: ASSQDRGSGANVLT

V gene: TRBV7-9
J gene: TRBJ2-1
CDR3 protein: ASIVAGVYNEQF

V gene: TRBV6-1
J gene: TRBJ1-2
CDR3 protein: ASSVDRNYGYT

V gene: TRBV19
J gene: TRBJ2-5
CDR3 protein: ASSYSGTGYQETQY

V gene: TRBV5-1
J gene: TRBJ2-3
CDR3 protein: ASGGVGAGVVFTQY

V gene: TRBV9
J gene: TRBJ2-1
CDR3 protein: ASSSGGVLGNEQF

V gene: TRBV5-8
J gene: TRBJ1-2
CDR3 protein: ASSSNRLQGADYGYT

V gene: TRBV10-3
J gene: TRBJ2-5
CDR3 protein: AISESEGGPWETQY

V gene: TRBV2
J gene: TRBJ2-7
CDR3 protein: ARRAASSYEQY

V gene: TRBV9
J gene: TRBJ1-5
CDR3 protein: ASSVGTGGGEPQH

V gene: TRBV19
J gene: TRBJ2-1
CDR3 protein: ASSSRGGWNEQF

V gene: TRBV30
J gene: TRBJ1-1
CDR3 protein: AWSVLSSTEAF

V gene: TRBV4-1
J gene: TRBJ2-3
CDR3 protein: ASSQESLAATDTQY

V gene: TRBV20-1
J gene: TRBJ2-7
CDR3 protein: SASGRDEQY

V gene: TRBV11-2
J gene: TRBJ1-1
CDR3 protein: ASSLGRGSEAF

V gene: TRBV14
J gene: TRBJ1-1
CDR3 protein: ASSLIGGDTEAF

V gene: TRBV7-8
J gene: TRBJ2-2
CDR3 protein: ASSSRQSLTGELF

V gene: TRBV27
J gene: TRBJ1-4
CDR3 protein: ASSLSSLNEKLF

V gene: TRBV2
J gene: TRBJ2-3
CDR3 protein: ASTRDRGTDTQY

V gene: TRBV6-4
J gene: TRBJ1-2
CDR3 protein: ASSAGQGGVGYT

V gene: TRBV6-6
J gene: TRBJ2-5
CDR3 protein: ASNPRTGRRETQY

V gene: TRBV2
J gene: TRBJ2-4
CDR3 protein: ASQGEQGKGIQY

V gene: TRBV5-6
J gene: TRBJ2-7
CDR3 protein: ASSLGGVSIYEQY

V gene: TRBV13
J gene: TRBJ2-1
CDR3 protein: ASSSRGSGTYNEQF

V gene: TRBV27
J gene: -
CDR3 protein: ASSLSAEPSYFYEQY

V gene: TRBV28
J gene: TRBJ1-1
CDR3 protein: ASSSGAGENTEAF

V gene: TRBV7-9
J gene: TRBJ2-2
CDR3 protein: ASSSGLQREYTGELF

V gene: TRBV6-1
J gene: TRBJ2-7
CDR3 protein: ASSRGTGIYEQY

V gene: TRBV2
J gene: TRBJ1-2
CDR3 protein: ASSEDRDYGYT

V gene: TRBV19
J gene: TRBJ2-7
CDR3 protein: ASSIAFEGYEQY

V gene: TRBV5-4
J gene: TRBJ2-1
CDR3 protein: ASSSRGGFREQF

V gene: TRBV7-9
J gene: TRBJ1-1
CDR3 protein: ASSSRTGMNTEAF

V gene: TRBV5-1
J gene: TRBJ1-1
CDR3 protein: ASSSMTGNTEAF

V gene: TRBV7-9
J gene: TRBJ2-3
CDR3 protein: ASSLHSSDTQY

V gene: TRBV6-1
J gene: TRBJ1-5
CDR3 protein: ASNLRQGSRQPQH

V gene: TRBV7-2
J gene: TRBJ2-7
CDR3 protein: ASSFLQGAGYEQY

V gene: TRBV5-1
J gene: TRBJ2-5
CDR3 protein: ASSLAVAGEETQY

V gene: TRBV13
J gene: TRBJ2-7
CDR3 protein: ASSCWTSGGSSYEQY

V gene: TRBV7-9
J gene: TRBJ2-3
CDR3 protein: ASSSLAPQSWPDTQY

V gene: TRBV25-1
J gene: TRBJ2-7
CDR3 protein: ASSDQREISYEQY

V gene: TRBV19
J gene: TRBJ1-3
CDR3 protein: ATAGRAGNTIY

V gene: TRBV18
J gene: -
CDR3 protein: ASSDRLAGVPGGSHEQY

V gene: TRBV7-9
J gene: TRBJ1-1
CDR3 protein: ASNKQGAWNTEAF

V gene: TRBV6-1
J gene: TRBJ2-7
CDR3 protein: ASSLQDGNYEQY